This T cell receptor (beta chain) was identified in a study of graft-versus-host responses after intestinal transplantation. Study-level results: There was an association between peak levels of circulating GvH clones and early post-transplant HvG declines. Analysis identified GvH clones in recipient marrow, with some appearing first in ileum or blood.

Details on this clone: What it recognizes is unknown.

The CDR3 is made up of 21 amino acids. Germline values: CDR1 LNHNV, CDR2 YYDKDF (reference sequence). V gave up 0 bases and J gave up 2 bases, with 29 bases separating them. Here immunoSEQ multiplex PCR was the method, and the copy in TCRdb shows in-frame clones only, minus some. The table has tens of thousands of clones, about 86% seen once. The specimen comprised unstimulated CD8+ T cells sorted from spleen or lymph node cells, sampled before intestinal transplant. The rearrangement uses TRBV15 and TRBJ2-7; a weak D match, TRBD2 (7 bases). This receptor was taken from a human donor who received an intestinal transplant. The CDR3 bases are TGTGCCACCAGCAGAGATCGCTACGTAGCTAGGGGGGGCCGATGGCCCTACGAGCAGTACTTC. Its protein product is CATSRDRYVARGGRWPYEQYF.